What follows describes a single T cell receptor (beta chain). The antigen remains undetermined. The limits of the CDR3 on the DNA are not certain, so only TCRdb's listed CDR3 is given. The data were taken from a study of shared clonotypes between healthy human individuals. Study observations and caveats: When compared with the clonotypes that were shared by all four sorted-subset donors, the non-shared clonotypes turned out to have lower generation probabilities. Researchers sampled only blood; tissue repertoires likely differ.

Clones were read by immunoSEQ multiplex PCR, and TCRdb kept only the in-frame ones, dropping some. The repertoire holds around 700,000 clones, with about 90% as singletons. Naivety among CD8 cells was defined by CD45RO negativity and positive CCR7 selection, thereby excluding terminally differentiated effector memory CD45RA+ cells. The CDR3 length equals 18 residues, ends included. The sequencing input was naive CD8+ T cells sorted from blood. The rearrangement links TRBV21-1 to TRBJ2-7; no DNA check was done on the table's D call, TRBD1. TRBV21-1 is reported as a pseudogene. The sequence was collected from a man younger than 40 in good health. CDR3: CASSKVAGGIPNSYEQYF.